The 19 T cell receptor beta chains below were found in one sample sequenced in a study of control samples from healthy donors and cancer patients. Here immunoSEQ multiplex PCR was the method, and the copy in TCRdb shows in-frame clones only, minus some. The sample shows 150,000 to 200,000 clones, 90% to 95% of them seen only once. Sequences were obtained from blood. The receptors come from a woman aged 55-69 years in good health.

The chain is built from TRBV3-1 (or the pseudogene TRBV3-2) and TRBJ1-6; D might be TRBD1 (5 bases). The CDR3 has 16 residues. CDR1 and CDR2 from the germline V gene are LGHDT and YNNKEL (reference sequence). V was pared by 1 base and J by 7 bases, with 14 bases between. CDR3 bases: TGTGCCAGCAGCCAAGTGGAGGGGTTCGGGAATTCACCCCTCCACTTT. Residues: CASSQVEGFGNSPLHF.

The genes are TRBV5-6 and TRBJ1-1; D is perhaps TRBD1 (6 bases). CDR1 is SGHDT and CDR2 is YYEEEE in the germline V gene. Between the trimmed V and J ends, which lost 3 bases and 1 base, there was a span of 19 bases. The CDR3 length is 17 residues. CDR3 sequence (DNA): TGTGCCAGCAGCTACAGGGTTGGGGGGGTAAGGAACACTGAAGCTTTCTTT. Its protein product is CASSYRVGGVRNTEAFF.

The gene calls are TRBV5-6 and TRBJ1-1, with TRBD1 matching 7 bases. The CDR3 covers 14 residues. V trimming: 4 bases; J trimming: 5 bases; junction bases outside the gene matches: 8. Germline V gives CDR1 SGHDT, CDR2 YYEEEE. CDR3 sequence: CASSIDRVWTEAFF. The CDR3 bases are TGTGCCAGCAGCATAGACAGGGTATGGACTGAAGCTTTCTTT. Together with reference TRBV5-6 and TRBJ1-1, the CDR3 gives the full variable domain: DAGVTQSPTHLIKTRGQQVTLRCSPKSGHDTVSWYQQALGQGPQFIFQYYEEEERQRGNFPDRFSGHQFPNYSSELNVNALLLGDSALYLCASSIDRVWTEAFFGQGTRLTVV.

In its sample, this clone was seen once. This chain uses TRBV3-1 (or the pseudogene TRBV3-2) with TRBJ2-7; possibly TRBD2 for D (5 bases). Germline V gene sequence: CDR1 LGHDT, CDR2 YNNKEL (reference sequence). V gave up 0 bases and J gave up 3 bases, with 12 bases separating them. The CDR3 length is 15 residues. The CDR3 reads CASSQDSLGSYEQYF. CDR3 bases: TGTGCCAGCAGCCAAGATTCGTTGGGGAGCTACGAGCAGTACTTC.

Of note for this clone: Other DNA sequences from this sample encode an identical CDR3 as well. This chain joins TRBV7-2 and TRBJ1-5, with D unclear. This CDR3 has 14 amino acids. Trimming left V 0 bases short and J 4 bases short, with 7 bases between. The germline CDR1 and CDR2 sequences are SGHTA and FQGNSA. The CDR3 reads CASSLAGDNQPQHF. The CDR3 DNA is TGTGCCAGCAGCTTAGCTGGTGATAATCAGCCCCAGCATTTT.

The CDR3 sequence is CASSLQGGGHTEAFF. CDR3 DNA sequence: TGTGCCAGCAGTCTACAGGGAGGGGGGCACACTGAAGCTTTCTTT. The genes are TRBV27 and TRBJ1-1, with D perhaps matching TRBD1 (6 bases). Germline loops: CDR1 MNHEY, CDR2 SMNVEV (reference sequence). V was cut by 5 bases and J by 3 bases, with 16 bases left in between. CDR3 length: 15 amino acids.

The CDR3 loop reads CAISGQGDRFTEAFF. The DNA for the CDR3 is TGTGCCATCAGTGGGCAGGGGGATAGATTTACTGAAGCTTTCTTT. The V and J genes are TRBV10-3 and TRBJ1-1; 7 positions match TRBD1. From germline, CDR1 is ENHRY and CDR2 SYGVKD. CDR3 size: 15 residues. Losses at the gene ends were 4 bases for V and 5 bases for J; bases not matched to a gene: 10.

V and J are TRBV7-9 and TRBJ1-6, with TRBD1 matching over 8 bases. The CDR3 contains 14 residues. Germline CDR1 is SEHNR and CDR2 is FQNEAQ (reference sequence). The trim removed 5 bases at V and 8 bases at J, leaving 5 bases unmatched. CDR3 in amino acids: CASSPGGIDSPLHF. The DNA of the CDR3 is TGTGCCAGCAGCCCAGGGGGCATCGATTCACCCCTCCACTTT.

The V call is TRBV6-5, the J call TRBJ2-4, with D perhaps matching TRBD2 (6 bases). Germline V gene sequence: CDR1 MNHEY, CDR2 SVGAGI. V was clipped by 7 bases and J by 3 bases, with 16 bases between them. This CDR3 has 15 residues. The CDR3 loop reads CASTPRGVVKNIQYF. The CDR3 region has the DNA TGTGCCAGCACCCCCCGCGGGGTTGTCAAAAACATTCAGTACTTC.

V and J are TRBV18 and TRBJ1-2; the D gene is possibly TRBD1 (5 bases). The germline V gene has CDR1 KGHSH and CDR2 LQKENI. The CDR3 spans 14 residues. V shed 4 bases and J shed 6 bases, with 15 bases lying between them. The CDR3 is CASSLQRQGDGYTF. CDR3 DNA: TGTGCCAGCTCACTACAACGGCAGGGAGATGGCTACACCTTC.

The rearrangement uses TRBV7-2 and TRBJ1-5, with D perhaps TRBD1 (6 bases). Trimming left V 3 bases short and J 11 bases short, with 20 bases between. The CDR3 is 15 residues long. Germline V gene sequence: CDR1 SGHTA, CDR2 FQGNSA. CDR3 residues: CASSFRRDTQGAQHF. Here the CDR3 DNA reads TGTGCCAGCAGCTTCCGCCGGGACACCCAAGGGGCCCAGCATTTT.

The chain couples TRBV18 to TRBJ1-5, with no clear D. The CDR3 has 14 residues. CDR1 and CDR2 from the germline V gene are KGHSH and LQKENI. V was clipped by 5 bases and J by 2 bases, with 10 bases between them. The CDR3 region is CASSEVWGNQPQHF. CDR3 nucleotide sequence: TGTGCCAGCTCAGAGGTTTGGGGCAATCAGCCCCAGCATTTT.

CDR3 coding DNA: TGTGCCACAACTGGGCGGGGGGGCGTCATTCAGTACTTC. This gives the protein CATTGRGGVIQYF. The chain links TRBV6-6 to TRBJ2-4, with 9 nucleotides matching TRBD2. This CDR3 is built from 13 residues. Germline values: CDR1 MNHNY, CDR2 SVGAGI (reference sequence). The junction had 10 bases not matched to a gene; V was cut back by 10 bases and J by 9 bases.

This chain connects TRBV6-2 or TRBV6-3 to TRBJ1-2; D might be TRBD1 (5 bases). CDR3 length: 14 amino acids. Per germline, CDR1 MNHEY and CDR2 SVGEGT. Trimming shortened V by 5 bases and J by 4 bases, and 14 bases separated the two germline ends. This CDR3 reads CASSTGPGGYGYTF. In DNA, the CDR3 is TGTGCCAGCAGTACCGGTCCGGGGGGCTATGGCTACACCTTC.

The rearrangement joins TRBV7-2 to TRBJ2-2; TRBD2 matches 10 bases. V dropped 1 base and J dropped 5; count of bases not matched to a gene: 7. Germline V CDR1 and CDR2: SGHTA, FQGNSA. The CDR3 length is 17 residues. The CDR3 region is CASSLVALAGVTGELFF. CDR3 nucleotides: TGTGCCAGCAGCTTAGTAGCTCTAGCGGGGGTGACCGGGGAGCTGTTTTTT.

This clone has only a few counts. CDR3 in DNA: TGTGCCAGCAGCTTACACGCAGGGGTGAACACTGAAGCTTTCTTT. Its translation: CASSLHAGVNTEAFF. The chain joins TRBV11-1 to TRBJ1-1, with D perhaps matching TRBD1 (6 bases). Trimming took off 2 bases at V and 0 bases at J, with 10 bases between the two ends. The CDR3 has 15 amino acids. The germline CDR1 and CDR2 sequences are SGHAT and FQDESV (reference sequence).

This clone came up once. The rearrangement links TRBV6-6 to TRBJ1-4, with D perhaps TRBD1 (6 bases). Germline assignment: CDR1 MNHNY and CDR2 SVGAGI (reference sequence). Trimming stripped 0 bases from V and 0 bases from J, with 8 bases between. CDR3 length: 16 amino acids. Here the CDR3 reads CASSYSQGTTNEKLFF. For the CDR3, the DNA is TGTGCCAGCAGTTACTCACAGGGAACAACTAATGAAAAACTGTTTTTT.

The CDR3 spells CASTPRADSNQPQHF. The CDR3 coding sequence is TGTGCCAGCACCCCCCGGGCGGATAGCAATCAGCCCCAGCATTTT. The chain recombines TRBV6-5 with TRBJ1-5; D uncertain. This CDR3 contains 15 residues. V was trimmed by 7 bases and J by 0 bases, leaving 13 bases between them. Germline V gene lookup returns CDR1 MNHEY and CDR2 SVGAGI.

CDR3 loop: CASSFGGEETQYF. As DNA, the CDR3 is TGTGCCAGCAGCTTTGGGGGGGAAGAGACCCAGTACTTC. The chain has TRBV7-7 and TRBJ2-5; 7 nucleotides agree with TRBD2. The CDR3 has 13 residues. The germline gives CDR1 SSHAT, CDR2 FNYEAQ (reference sequence). The junction had 1 base not matched to a gene; V was cut back by 3 bases and J by 3 bases.